Here is one T cell receptor beta chain with its context. Some clones are missing from TCRdb's copy, which holds only in-frame ones; the method was immunoSEQ multiplex PCR. The sample holds approximately 250,000 clones, around 89% seen once. This entry comes from a study of blood T cell repertoires in COVID-19. CDR1 and CDR2 from the germline V gene are SEHNR and FQNEAQ (reference sequence). There are 14 residues in the CDR3. J gave up 2 bases and V 4 bases, and 0 bases lay outside the gene matches. This chain uses TRBV7-9 with TRBJ1-3; 9 nucleotides agree with TRBD1. The clonotype comes from a woman aged 40 to 50 with acute COVID-19. Material for sequencing was PBMCs or T cells enriched from blood (not recorded which). The CDR3 loop reads CASSWTGAGNTIYF. The DNA of the CDR3 is TGTGCCAGCAGCTGGACAGGGGCTGGAAACACCATATATTTT. Looking up the rest from reference TRBV7-9 and TRBJ1-3 gives the full variable domain: DTGVSQNPRHKITKRGQNVTFRCDPISEHNRLYWYRQTLGQGPEFLTYFQNEAQLEKSRLLSDRFSAERPKGSFSTLEIQRTEQGDSAMYLCASSWTGAGNTIYFGEGSWLTVV.